Below, one TCR beta chain is given with its context. Its antigen has not been determined. No base quality information exists; no much larger clone differs at one position. The data derive from a study of technical replicates of blood from four donors (dated by TCRdb to 2016 to 2017). Library preparation was by the immunoSEQ multiplex PCR assay. Here the immuneACCESS table is served through TCRdb, limited to in-frame sequences with V and J called. Missing clones are a known gap in these copies; in checked studies unresolved V genes cover under half, and the rest lacks a known reason. For this sample the table gives some 80,000 clones, of which about 92% were detected only once. The ten largest clones take up more than 0.2% of the sample. Reading from cysteine to phenylalanine, the CDR3 counts 13 amino acids. Only the CDR3 region is kept as DNA, spanning 39 bases read in frame from base 1. A distance of 6 bases separates the germline ends of V and J, which lose 0 bases and 6 bases respectively. Taken from the germline V gene, the CDR1 and CDR2 loops are SNHLY and FYNNEI.

The receptor comes from a human donor in good health. The specimen sequenced was T cells isolated from PBMCs. The chain employs TRBV2 and TRBJ1-5; no D gene is confidently identified. The DNA sequence is given as TGTGCCAGCAGTGAAGCTTGGAGTCAGCCCCAGCATTTT. Its protein reads: CASSEAWSQPQHF.